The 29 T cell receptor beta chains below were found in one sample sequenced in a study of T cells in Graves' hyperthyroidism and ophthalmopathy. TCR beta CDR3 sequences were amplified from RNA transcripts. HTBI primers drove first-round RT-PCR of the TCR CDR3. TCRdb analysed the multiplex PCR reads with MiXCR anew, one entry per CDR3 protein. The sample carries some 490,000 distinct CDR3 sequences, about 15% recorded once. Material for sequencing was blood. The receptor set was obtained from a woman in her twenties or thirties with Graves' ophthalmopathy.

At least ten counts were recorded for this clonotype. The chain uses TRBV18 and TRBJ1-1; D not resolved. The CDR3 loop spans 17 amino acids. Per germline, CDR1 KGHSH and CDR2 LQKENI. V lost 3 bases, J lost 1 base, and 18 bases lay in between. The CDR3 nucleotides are TGTGCCAGCTCACCCACAACACCGTCGGTGGCGAACACTGAAGCTTTCTTT. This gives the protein CASSPTTPSVANTEAFF. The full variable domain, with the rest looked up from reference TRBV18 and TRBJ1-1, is NAGVMQNPRHLVRRRGQEARLRCSPMKGHSHVYWYRQLPEEGLKFMVYLQKENIIDESGMPKERFSAEFPKEGPSILRIQQVVRGDSAAYFCASSPTTPSVANTEAFFGQGTRLTVV.

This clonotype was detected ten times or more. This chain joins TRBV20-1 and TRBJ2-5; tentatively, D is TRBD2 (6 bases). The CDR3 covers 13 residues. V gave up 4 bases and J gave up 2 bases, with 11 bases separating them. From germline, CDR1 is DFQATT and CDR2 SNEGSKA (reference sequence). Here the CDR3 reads CSATSGRQETQYF. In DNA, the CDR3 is TGCAGTGCTACTTCAGGGAGGCAAGAGACCCAGTACTTC.

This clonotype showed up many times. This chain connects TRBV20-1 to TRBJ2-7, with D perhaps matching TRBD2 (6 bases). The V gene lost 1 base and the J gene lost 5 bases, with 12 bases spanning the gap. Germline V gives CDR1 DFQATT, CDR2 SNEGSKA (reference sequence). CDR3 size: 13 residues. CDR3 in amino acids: CSARGGALDEQYF. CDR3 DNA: TGCAGTGCTAGAGGCGGGGCCCTGGACGAGCAGTACTTC.

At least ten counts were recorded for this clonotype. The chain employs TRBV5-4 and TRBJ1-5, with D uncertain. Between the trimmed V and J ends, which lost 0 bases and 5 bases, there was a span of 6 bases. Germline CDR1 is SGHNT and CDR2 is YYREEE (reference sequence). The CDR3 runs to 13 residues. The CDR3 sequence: CASSLVPDQPQHF. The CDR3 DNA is TGTGCCAGCAGCTTGGTCCCGGATCAGCCCCAGCATTTT.

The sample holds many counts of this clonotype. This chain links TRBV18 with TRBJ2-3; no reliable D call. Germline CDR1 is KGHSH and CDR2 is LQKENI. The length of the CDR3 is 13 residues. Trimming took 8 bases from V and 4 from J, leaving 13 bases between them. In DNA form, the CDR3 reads TGTGCCAGCAGTCAGGTGGTGGCAGATACGCAGTATTTT. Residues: CASSQVVADTQYF.

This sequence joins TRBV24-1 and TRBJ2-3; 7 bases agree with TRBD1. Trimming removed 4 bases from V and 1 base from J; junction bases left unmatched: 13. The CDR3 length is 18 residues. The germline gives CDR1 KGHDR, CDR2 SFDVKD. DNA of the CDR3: TGTGCCACCAGTGACCCGTCGGGTGAAGGGGGCGGCACAGATACGCAGTATTTT. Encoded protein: CATSDPSGEGGGTDTQYF.

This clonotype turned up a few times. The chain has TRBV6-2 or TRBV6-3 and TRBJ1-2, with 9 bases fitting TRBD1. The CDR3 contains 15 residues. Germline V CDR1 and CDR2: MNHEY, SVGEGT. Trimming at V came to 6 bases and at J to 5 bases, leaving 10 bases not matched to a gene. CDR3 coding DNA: TGTGCCAGCAGATATCCGCCGACAGGGGGGTATGGCTACACCTTC. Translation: CASRYPPTGGYGYTF.

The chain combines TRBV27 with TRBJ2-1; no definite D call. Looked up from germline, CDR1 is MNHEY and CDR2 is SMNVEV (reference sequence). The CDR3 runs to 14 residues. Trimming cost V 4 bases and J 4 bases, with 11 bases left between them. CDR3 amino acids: CASSSGVLYNEQFF. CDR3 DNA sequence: TGTGCCAGCAGTTCAGGAGTCCTTTACAATGAGCAGTTCTTC.

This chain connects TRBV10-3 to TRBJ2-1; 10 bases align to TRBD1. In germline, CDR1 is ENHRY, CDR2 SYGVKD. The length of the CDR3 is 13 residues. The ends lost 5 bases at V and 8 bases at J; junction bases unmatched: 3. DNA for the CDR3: TGTGCCATCAGTCGGGACAGGGGCTATGAGCAGTTCTTC. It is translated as CAISRDRGYEQFF.

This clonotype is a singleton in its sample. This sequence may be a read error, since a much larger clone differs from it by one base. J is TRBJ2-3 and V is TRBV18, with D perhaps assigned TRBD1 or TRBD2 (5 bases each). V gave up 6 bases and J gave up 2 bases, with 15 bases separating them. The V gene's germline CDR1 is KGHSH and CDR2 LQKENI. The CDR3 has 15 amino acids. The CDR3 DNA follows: TGTGCCAGCTCCATTAGAGGGGCAGTCACAGATACGCAGTATTTT. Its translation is CASSIRGAVTDTQYF.

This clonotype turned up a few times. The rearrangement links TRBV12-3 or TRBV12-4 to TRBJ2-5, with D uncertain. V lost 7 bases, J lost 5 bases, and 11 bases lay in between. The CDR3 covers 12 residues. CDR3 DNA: TGTGCCAGCACTACCCAAGCGGAGACCCAGTACTTC. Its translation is CASTTQAETQYF.

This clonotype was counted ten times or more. The DNA for the CDR3 is TGTGCCAGCAGTTTATCCCGAGGGCACAATGAGCAGTTCTTC. Its protein product is CASSLSRGHNEQFF. The V call is TRBV28, the J call TRBJ2-1, with D possibly being TRBD2 (5 bases). The CDR3 spans 14 residues. Trimming pared 1 base from V and 5 bases from J, leaving 9 bases between. Germline lookup yields CDR1 MDHEN and CDR2 SYDVKM.

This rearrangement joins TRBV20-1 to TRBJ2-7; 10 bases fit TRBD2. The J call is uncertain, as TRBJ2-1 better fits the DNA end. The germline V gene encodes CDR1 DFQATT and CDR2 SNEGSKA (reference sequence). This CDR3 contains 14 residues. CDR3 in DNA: TGCAGTGCTAGACGGAGCGGGAGGGCCTACGAGCAGTTCTTC. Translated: CSARRSGRAYEQFF.

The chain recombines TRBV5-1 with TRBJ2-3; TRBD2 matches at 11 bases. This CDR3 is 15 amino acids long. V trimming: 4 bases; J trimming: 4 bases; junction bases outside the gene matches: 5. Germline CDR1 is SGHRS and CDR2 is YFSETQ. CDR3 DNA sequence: TGCGCCAGCAGCCCGGTACTAGCGGGAGCAGATACGCAGTATTTT. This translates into CASSPVLAGADTQYF. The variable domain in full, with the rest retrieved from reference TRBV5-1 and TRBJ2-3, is KAGVTQTPRYLIKTRGQQVTLSCSPISGHRSVSWYQQTPGQGLQFLFEYFSETQRNKGNFPGRFSGRQFSNSRSEMNVSTLELGDSALYLCASSPVLAGADTQYFGPGTRLTVL.

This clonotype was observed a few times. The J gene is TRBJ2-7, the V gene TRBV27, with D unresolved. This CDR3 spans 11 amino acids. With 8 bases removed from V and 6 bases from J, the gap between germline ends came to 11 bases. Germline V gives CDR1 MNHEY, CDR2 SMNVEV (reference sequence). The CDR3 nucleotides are TGTGCCAGCGAAGGTAGTGGCGAGCAGTACTTC. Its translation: CASEGSGEQYF.

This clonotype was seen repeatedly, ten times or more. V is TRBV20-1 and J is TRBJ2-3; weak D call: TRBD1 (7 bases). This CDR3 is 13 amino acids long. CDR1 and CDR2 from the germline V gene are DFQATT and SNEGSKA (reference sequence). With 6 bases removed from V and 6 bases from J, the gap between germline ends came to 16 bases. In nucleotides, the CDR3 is TGCAGTGCCAAGGGCCCAGGGGGGGATACGCAGTATTTT. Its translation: CSAKGPGGDTQYF.

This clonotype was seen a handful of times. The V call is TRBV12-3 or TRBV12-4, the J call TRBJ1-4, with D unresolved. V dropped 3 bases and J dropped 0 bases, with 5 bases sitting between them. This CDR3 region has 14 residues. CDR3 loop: CASSFAATNEKLFF. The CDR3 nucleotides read TGTGCCAGCAGTTTCGCCGCAACTAATGAAAAACTGTTTTTT.

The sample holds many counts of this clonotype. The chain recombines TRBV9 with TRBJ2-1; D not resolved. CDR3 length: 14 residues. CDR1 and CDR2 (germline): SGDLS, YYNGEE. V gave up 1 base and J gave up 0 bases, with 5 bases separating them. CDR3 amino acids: CASSVSSSYNEQFF. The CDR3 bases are TGTGCCAGCAGCGTAAGTAGCTCCTACAATGAGCAGTTCTTC.

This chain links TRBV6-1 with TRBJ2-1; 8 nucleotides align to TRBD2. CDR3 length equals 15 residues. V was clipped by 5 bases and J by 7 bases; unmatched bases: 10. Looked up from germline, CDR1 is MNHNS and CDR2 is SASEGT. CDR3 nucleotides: TGTGCCAGCAGTCCATATAGCGGGGTGGGGAATGAGCAGTTCTTC. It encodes CASSPYSGVGNEQFF.

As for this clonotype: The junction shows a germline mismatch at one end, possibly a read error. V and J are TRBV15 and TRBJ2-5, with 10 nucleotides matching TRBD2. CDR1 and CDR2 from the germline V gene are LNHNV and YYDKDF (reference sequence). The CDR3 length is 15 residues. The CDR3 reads CATSRDRAGGEIQYF. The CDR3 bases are TGTGCCACCAGCAGAGATCGAGCGGGAGGGGAGATCCAGTACTTC.

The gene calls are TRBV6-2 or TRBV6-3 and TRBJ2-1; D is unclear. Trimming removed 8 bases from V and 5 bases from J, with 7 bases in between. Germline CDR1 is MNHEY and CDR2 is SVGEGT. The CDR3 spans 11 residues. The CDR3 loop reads CASYSNNEQFF. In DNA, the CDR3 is TGTGCCAGCTACAGCAACAATGAGCAGTTCTTC.

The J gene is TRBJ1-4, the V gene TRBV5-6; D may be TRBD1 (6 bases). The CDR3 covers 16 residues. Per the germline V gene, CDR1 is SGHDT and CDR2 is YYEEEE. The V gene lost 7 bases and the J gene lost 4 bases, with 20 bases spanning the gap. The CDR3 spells CASAGGATGLNEKLFF. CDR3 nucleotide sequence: TGTGCCAGCGCCGGAGGAGCGACAGGCCTTAATGAAAAACTGTTTTTT. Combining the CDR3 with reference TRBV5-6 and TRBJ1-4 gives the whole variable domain DAGVTQSPTHLIKTRGQQVTLRCSPKSGHDTVSWYQQALGQGPQFIFQYYEEEERQRGNFPDRFSGHQFPNYSSELNVNALLLGDSALYLCASAGGATGLNEKLFFGSGTQLSVL.

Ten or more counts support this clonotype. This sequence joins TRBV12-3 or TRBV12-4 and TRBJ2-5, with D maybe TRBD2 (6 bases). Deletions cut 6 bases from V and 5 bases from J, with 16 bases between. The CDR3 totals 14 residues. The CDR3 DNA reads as TGTGCCAGCAGACCAGCCGCCGGAGGGGAGACCCAGTACTTC. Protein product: CASRPAAGGETQYF.

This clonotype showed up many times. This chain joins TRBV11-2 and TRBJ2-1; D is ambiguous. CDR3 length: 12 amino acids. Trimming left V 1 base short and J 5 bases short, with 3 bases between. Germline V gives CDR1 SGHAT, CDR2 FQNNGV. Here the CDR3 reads CASSLAHNEQFF. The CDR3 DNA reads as TGTGCCAGCAGCTTAGCTCACAATGAGCAGTTCTTC.

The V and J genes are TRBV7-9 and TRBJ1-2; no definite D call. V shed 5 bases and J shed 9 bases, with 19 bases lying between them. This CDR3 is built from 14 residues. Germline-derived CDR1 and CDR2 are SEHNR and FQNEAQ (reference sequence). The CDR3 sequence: CASSASTEGRRYTF. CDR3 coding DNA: TGTGCCAGCAGCGCATCAACGGAGGGCCGGCGCTACACCTTC.

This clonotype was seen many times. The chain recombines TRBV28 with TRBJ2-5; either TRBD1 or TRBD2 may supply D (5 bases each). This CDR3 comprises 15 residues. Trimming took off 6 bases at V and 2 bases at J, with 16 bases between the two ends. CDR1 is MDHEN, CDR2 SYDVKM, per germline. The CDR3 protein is CASSRPGTVQETQYF. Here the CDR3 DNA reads TGTGCCAGCAGCCGACCGGGGACGGTTCAAGAGACCCAGTACTTC.

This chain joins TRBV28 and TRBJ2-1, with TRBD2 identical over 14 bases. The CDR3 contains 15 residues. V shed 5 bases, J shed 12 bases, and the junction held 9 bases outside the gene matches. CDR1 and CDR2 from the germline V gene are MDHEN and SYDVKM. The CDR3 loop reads CASSEGGLAGAGQFF. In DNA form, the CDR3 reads TGTGCCAGCAGTGAAGGGGGACTAGCGGGAGCCGGGCAGTTCTTC.

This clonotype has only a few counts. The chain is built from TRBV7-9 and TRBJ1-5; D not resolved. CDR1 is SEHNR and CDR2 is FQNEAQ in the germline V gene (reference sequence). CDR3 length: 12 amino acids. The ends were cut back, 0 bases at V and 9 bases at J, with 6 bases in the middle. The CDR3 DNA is TGTGCCAGCAGCTTAGCCCAGGTGCCCCAGCATTTT. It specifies CASSLAQVPQHF.

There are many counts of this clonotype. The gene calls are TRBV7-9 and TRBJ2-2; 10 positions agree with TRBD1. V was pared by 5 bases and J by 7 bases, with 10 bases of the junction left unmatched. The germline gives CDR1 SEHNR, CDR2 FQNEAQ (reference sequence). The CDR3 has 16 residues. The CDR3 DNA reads TGTGCCAGCAGCCCAAGAGGGACAGGGGCGTTCGGGGAGCTGTTTTTT. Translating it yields CASSPRGTGAFGELFF. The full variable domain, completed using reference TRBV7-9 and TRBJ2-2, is DTGVSQNPRHKITKRGQNVTFRCDPISEHNRLYWYRQTLGQGPEFLTYFQNEAQLEKSRLLSDRFSAERPKGSFSTLEIQRTEQGDSAMYLCASSPRGTGAFGELFFGEGSRLTVL.